This T cell receptor beta chain is from a study of cytomegalovirus exposure and HLA in healthy donors. The PCR used 60 Vbeta and 13 Jbeta primers. Produced via immunoSEQ multiplex PCR; TCRdb's table is partial and in-frame only. Of about 150,000 clones detected, 85% appear once; the ten largest clones hold 1%. Remarks on this clone: The antigen remains unidentified.

V was clipped by 4 bases and J by 11 bases; unmatched bases: 6. This CDR3 region has 13 residues. Germline values: CDR1 SGDLS, CDR2 YYNGEE. Study conclusions and caveats: Association of 16,951 TCR beta sequences with HLA alleles was found at 0.05 false discovery rate in a later analysis.

Sequencing input: PBMCs. The chain recombines TRBV9 with TRBJ1-4; 9 positions agree with TRBD1. This sequence originates from a boy aged 2 to 9 in good health and CMV-seronegative. The CDR3 DNA reads TGTGCCAGCAGCCAAGGGACAGGGCTTAAACTGTTTTTT. This gives the protein CASSQGTGLKLFF.